This entry features one T cell receptor beta chain sequence. Repertoires were generated with immunoSEQ multiplex PCR, while TCRdb's copy carries only in-frame clones and drops some. The profile shows about 1.5 million clones, 98% of them singletons. J lost 3 bases, V lost 1 base, and 6 bases had no gene match. CDR3 length: 16 amino acids. Germline V gives CDR1 GTSNPN, CDR2 SVGIG (reference sequence). The donors were adults (healthy and HIV-negative) with no recent acute infections or vaccinations. These data are taken from a study of shared clonotypes between healthy human individuals. The sequence was collected from a man aged 25-45 years in good health. The J gene is TRBJ2-3, the V gene TRBV30; 11 positions match TRBD2. The sequenced material came from naive CD4+ T cells sorted from blood. As for subset: CD45RA+ positively selected. The CDR3 is CAWSGRLAGLTDTQYF. CDR3 DNA sequence: TGTGCCTGGAGTGGCAGACTAGCGGGACTAACAGATACGCAGTATTTT.